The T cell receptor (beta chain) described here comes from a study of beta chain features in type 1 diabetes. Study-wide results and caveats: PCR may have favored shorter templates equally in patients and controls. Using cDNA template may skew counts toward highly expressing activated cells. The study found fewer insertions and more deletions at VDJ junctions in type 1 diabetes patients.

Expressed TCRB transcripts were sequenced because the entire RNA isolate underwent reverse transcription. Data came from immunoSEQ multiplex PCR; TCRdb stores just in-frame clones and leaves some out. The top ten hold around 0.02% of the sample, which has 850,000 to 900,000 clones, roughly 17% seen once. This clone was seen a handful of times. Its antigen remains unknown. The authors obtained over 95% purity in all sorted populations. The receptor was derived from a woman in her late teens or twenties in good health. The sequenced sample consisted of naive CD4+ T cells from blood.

The CDR3 coding sequence is TGTGCCAGCAGCCAAGTCGGGACATCCTCCCGCGGAGATACGCAGTATTTT. Amino acid sequence: CASSQVGTSSRGDTQYF. This chain uses TRBV14 with TRBJ2-3; perhaps TRBD1 as D (6 bases). The CDR3 extends over 17 amino acids. V was clipped by 1 base and J by 5 bases, with 19 bases between them. Germline CDR1 and CDR2: SGHDN and FVKESK.